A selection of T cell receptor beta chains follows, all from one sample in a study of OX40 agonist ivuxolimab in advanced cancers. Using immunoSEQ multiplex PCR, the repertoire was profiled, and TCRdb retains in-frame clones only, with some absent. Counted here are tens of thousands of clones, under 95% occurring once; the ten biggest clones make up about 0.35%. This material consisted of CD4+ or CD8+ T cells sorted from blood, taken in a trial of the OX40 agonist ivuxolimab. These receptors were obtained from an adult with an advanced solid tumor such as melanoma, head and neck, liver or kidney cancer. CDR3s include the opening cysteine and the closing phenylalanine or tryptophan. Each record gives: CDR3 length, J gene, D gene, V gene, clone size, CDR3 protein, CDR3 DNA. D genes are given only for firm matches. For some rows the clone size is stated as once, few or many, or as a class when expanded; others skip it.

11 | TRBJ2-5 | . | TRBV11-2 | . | CASSLGETQYF | TGTGCCAGCAGCTTGGGGGAGACCCAGTACTTC
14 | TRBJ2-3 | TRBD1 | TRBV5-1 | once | CASRPGQDTDTQYF | TGCGCCAGCAGACCGGGACAGGACACAGATACGCAGTATTTT
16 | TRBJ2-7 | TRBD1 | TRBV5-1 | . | CASSLTVGQVSYEQYF | TGCGCCAGCAGCTTGACGGTGGGACAGGTCTCCTACGAGCAGTACTTC
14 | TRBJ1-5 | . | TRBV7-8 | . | CASSLAEGGQPQHF | TGTGCCAGCAGCTTAGCCGAGGGGGGTCAGCCCCAGCATTTT
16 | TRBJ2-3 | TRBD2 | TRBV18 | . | CASSFLGSGVTDTQYF | TGTGCCAGCTCCTTCCTCGGTAGCGGGGTGACAGATACGCAGTATTTT
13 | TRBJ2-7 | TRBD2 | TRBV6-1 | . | CASRGLAGYEQYF | TGTGCCAGCAGAGGCCTAGCGGGGTACGAGCAGTACTTC
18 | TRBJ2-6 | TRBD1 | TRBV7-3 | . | CASSLWTGGNSGANVLTF | TGTGCCAGCAGTTTGTGGACAGGGGGAAACTCTGGGGCCAACGTCCTGACTTTC
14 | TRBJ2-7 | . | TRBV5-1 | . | CASSLGQGIGEQYF | TGCGCCAGCAGCTTGGGGCAGGGCATCGGCGAGCAGTACTTC
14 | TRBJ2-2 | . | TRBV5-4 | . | CASSLQGETGELFF | TGTGCCAGCAGCTTACAGGGAGAAACCGGGGAGCTGTTTTTT
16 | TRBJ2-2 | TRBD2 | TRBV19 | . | CATSPRGTTNTGELFF | TGTGCCACCTCCCCCCGCGGGACTACGAACACCGGGGAGCTGTTTTTT
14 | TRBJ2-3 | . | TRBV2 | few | CASSSQGSTDTQYF | TGTGCCAGCAGCTCCCAGGGTAGCACAGATACGCAGTATTTT
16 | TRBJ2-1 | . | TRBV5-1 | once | CASSHGLDASYNEQFF | TGCGCCAGCAGCCACGGGCTGGACGCTTCCTACAATGAGCAGTTCTTC
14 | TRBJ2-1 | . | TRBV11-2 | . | CASSSSGPYNEQFF | TGTGCCAGCAGCTCCTCGGGCCCTTACAATGAGCAGTTCTTC
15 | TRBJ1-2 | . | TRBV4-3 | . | CASSQGRRGDYGYTF | TGCGCCAGCAGCCAGGGCCGTAGAGGGGACTATGGCTACACCTTC
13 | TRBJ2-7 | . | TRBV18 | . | CASSRDSLSEQYF | TGTGCCAGCTCGCGGGACAGCCTCTCCGAGCAGTACTTC
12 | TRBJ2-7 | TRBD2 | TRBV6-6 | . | CASSTGGNEQYF | TGTGCCAGCAGTACGGGGGGTAACGAGCAGTACTTC
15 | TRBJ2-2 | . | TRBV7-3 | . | CASSSRIANTGELFF | TGTGCCAGCAGCTCCAGAATAGCGAACACCGGGGAGCTGTTTTTT
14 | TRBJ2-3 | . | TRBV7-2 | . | CASSLVESTDTQYF | TGTGCCAGCAGCTTAGTAGAAAGCACAGATACGCAGTATTTT
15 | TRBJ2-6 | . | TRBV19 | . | CASSMGNVGANVLTF | TGTGCCAGTAGTATGGGTAACGTTGGGGCCAACGTCCTGACTTTC
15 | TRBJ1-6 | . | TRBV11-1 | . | CASSPTGGNNSPLHF | TGTGCCAGCAGCCCCACGGGAGGGAATAATTCACCCCTCCACTTT
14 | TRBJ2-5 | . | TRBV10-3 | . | CAISADLGQETQYF | TGTGCCATCAGCGCGGACTTGGGGCAAGAGACCCAGTACTTC
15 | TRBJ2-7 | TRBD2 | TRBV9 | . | CASSVGVAGSYEQYF | TGTGCCAGCAGCGTAGGGGTAGCGGGTTCCTACGAGCAGTACTTC
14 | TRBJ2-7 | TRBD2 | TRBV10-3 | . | CAISEAGGPGEQYF | TGTGCCATCAGTGAAGCGGGAGGGCCGGGCGAGCAGTACTTC
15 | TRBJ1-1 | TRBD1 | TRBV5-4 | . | CASTGRGQGNTEAFF | TGTGCCAGCACCGGGAGGGGACAGGGTAACACTGAAGCTTTCTTT
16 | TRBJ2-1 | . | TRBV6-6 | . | CASSYSRGASYNEQFF | TGTGCCAGCAGTTACTCGAGGGGGGCCTCCTACAATGAGCAGTTCTTC
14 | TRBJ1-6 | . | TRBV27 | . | CASKEGTYRSPLHF | TGTGCCAGCAAGGAGGGGACATATCGTTCACCCCTCCACTTT
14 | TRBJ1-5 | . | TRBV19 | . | CASSIRAGGQPQHF | TGTGCCAGTAGTATAAGGGCGGGAGGTCAGCCCCAGCATTTT
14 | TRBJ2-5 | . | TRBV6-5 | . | CASSPTTSTETQYF | TGTGCCAGCAGCCCCACTACCTCAACAGAGACCCAGTACTTC
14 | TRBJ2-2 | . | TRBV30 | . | CAWSPGGNTGELFF | TGTGCCTGGAGTCCTGGGGGGAACACCGGGGAGCTGTTTTTT
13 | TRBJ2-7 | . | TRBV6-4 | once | CASSDLRGSEQYF | TGTGCCAGCAGTGACTTAAGGGGAAGCGAGCAGTACTTC
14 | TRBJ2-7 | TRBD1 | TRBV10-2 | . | CASRDGTGTYEQYF | TGCGCCAGCAGGGATGGGACAGGAACCTACGAGCAGTACTTC
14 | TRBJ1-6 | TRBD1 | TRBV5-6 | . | CASSLRTGWSPLHF | TGTGCCAGCAGCCTGAGGACAGGGTGGTCACCCCTCCACTTT
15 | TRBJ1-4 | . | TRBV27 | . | CASRQRGPENEKLFF | TGTGCCAGCAGACAGCGAGGGCCAGAGAATGAAAAACTGTTTTTT
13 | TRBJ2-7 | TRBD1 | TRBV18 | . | CASSSRQGPEQYF | TGTGCCAGCTCATCCAGACAGGGCCCCGAGCAGTACTTC
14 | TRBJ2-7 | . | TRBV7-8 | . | CASSSWTTPYEQYF | TGTGCCAGCAGCTCCTGGACTACCCCCTACGAGCAGTACTTC
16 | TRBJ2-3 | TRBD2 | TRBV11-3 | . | CASSPGVAGFTDTQYF | TGTGCCAGCAGCCCCGGGGTAGCGGGGTTCACAGATACGCAGTATTTT
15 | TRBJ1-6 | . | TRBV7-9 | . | CASSPHWGGNSPLHF | TGTGCCAGCAGCCCCCATTGGGGTGGGAATTCACCCCTCCACTTT
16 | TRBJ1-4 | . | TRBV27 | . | CASSFPGGATNEKLFF | TGTGCCAGCAGTTTCCCCGGGGGTGCCACTAATGAAAAACTGTTTTTT
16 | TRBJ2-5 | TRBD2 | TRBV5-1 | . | CASSFGSGGAWETQYF | TGCGCCAGCAGCTTCGGAAGCGGGGGGGCTTGGGAGACCCAGTACTTC
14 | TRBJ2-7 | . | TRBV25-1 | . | CASSPRGTSYEQYF | TGTGCCAGCAGTCCCCGGGGGACCTCCTACGAGCAGTACTTC
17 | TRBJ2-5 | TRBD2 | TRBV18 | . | CASSHGLAGGPQETQYF | TGTGCCAGCTCTCATGGACTAGCGGGGGGTCCACAAGAGACCCAGTACTTC
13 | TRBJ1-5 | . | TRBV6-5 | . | CASRAGDNQPQHF | TGTGCCAGCAGAGCAGGCGACAATCAGCCCCAGCATTTT
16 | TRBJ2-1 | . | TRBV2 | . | CATVKGSFSSYNEQFF | TGTGCCACAGTGAAAGGGTCATTTAGCTCCTACAATGAGCAGTTCTTC
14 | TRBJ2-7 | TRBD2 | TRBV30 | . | CAWNGGWQGYEQYF | TGTGCCTGGAACGGGGGGTGGCAGGGCTACGAGCAGTACTTC
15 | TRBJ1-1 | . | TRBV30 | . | CAWIPGDGVNTEAFF | TGTGCCTGGATTCCCGGGGACGGAGTGAACACTGAAGCTTTCTTT
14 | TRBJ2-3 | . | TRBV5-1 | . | CASSPQLREDKQYF | TGCGCCAGCAGCCCCCAACTCCGGGAAGACAAGCAGTATTTT
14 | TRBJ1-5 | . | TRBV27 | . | CASGLREEGQPQHF | TGTGCCAGCGGGCTAAGAGAGGAGGGGCAGCCCCAGCATTTT
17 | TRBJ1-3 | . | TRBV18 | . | CASSPPGRFFSGNTIYF | TGTGCCAGCTCACCACCGGGCAGATTCTTTTCTGGAAACACCATATATTTT